This TCR beta chain appears in the sequencing data of a study of cytomegalovirus exposure and HLA in healthy donors. Primers for the PCR totalled 60 Vbeta and 13 Jbeta. The assay was immunoSEQ multiplex PCR, and TCRdb's table has in-frame clones only and misses some. The table lists 200,000 or so clones, approximately 70% of them singletons. The CDR3 has 15 residues. Looked up from germline, CDR1 is MGHRA and CDR2 is YSYEKL. V dropped 3 bases and J dropped 1 base, with 12 bases sitting between them. The sample consisted of PBMCs. V and J are TRBV4-1 and TRBJ1-1; D call uncertain. The receptor's source is a man in his forties or fifties in good health and CMV-seropositive. The CDR3 sequence: CASSHLRGTNTEAFF. In nucleotides, the CDR3 is TGCGCCAGCAGCCACCTTCGCGGTACGAACACTGAAGCTTTCTTT.